This is a list of T cell receptor beta chains from one sample in a study of T cell responses to AZD1222 COVID-19 vaccine. The table came from immunoSEQ multiplex PCR; TCRdb's copy has only in-frame clones and leaves some out. The sample includes around 84,000 clones, 85% to 90% of them seen just once. The sequencing used peripheral blood, collected on day 0 of AZD1222 vaccination. The receptors were gathered from an adult in good health. The conserved cysteine and the conserved F or W are not part of the CDR3 here.

V	CDR3
TRBV19	ASQPTGGTDTQY
TRBV14	ASSSRGQHTDTQY
TRBV6-6	ASSPSSGGYNEQF
TRBV6-5	ASSYHGHSSYEQY
TRBV29-1	SVEDALGRANGYT
TRBV5-1	ASSTSGGWKY
TRBV19	ASSLDSNQPQH
TRBV19	ATKGHNEKLF
TRBV5-6	ASSLPGQGFDEQF
TRBV2	ASSLDTTEAF
TRBV6-4	ASGRQVFYEQY
TRBV29-1	SVESISRVGSNYGYT
TRBV7-2	ASSSGTSVTDTQY
TRBV27	ASSLQGRGAPPGAQAF
TRBV28	ASSLGGSNQPQH
TRBV24-1	ATRPLRRENIGQQY
TRBV9	ASSVGAGAYNEQF
TRBV29-1	SVQRTDGGPQH
TRBV7-6	ASSPGLRSSYEQY
TRBV7-9	ASSLGGGWQY
TRBV21-1	ASSNTGLAGGPSLYEQY
TRBV5-4	ASSLGQGAYGYT
TRBV24-1	ATSDLMQGSTGELF
TRBV29-1	SAGTGLGTDTQY
TRBV3-1/TRBV3-2	ASSPGPNSGANVLT
TRBV19	ATQGARIGGTEAF
TRBV10-3	AIRDGKTANTGELF
TRBV28	ASRLTGDDEAF
TRBV19	ASTEGGTTNEKLF
TRBV5-4	ASSRGLAGGRGNEQF
TRBV6-6	ASSPGTGYVSQPQH
TRBV5-1	ASRLSDTTDTQY
TRBV6-5	ASSYSSPNSGNTIY
TRBV6-5	ATLSMPALNYGYT
TRBV10-3	AISELSGTGELF
TRBV18	ASSLLLPTVGDEQF
TRBV5-6	ASSYSYEQY
TRBV2	ASSDRGFSYEQY
TRBV28	ASSFVAGYQV
TRBV19	ASSILREAYNEQF
TRBV7-3	ASSSSGTGFGANVLT
TRBV5-6	ASSYVGGAYGANVLT
TRBV7-4	ADRTKSYEQY
TRBV19	ATVPNREVSTDTQY